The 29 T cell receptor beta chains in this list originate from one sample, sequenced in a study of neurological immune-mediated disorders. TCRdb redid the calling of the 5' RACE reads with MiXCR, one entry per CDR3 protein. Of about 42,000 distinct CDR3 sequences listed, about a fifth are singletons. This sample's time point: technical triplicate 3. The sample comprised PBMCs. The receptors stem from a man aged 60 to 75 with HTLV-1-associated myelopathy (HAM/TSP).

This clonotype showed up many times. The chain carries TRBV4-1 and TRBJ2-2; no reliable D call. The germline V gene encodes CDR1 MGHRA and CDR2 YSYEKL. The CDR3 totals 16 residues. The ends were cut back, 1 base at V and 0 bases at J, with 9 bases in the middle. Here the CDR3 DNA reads TGCGCCAGCAGCCAAGTAGCTAGATCGAACACCGGGGAGCTGTTTTTT. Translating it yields CASSQVARSNTGELFF.

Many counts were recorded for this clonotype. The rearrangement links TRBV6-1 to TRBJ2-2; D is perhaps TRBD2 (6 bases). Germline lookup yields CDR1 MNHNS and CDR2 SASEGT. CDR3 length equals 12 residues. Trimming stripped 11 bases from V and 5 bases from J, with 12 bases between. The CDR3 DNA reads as TGTGCCGGGGCGGGGTCTACCGGGGAGCTGTTTTTT. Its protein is CAGAGSTGELFF.

CDR3 residues: CSARDGGGNQPQHF. CDR3 DNA: TGCAGTGCTAGAGACGGGGGCGGCAATCAGCCCCAGCATTTT. V usage is TRBV20-1 and J usage is TRBJ1-5; D might be TRBD1 (6 bases). In germline, CDR1 is DFQATT, CDR2 SNEGSKA (reference sequence). The CDR3 has 14 amino acids. Trimming took off 0 bases at V and 2 bases at J, with 8 bases between the two ends.

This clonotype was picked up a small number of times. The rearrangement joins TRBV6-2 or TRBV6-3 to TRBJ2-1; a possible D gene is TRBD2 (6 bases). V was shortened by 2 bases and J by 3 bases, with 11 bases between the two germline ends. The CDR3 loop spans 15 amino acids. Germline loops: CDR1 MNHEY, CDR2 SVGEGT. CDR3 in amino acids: CASSYAGSNYNEQFF. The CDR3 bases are TGTGCCAGCAGTTACGCGGGGTCGAACTACAATGAGCAGTTCTTC.

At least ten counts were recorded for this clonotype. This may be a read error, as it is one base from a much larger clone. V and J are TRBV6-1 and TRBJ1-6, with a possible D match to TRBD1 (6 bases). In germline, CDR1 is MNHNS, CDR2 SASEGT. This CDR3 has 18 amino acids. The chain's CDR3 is CTSSGARGSISSNSPLHF. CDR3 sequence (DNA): TGTACCAGCAGTGGAGCCAGGGGATCCATTTCGAGTAATTCACCCCTCCACTTT.

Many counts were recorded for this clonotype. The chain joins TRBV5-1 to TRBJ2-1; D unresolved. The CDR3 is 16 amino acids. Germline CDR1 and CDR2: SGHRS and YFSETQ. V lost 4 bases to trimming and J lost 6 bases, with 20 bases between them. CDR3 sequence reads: CASSLYRRALVNEQFF. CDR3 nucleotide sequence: TGCGCCAGCAGCCTTTACCGAAGGGCACTGGTCAATGAGCAGTTCTTC.

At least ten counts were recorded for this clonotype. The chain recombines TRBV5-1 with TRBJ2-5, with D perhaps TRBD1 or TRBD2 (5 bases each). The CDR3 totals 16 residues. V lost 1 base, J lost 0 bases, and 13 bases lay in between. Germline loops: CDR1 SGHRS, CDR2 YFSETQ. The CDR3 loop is CASSLNLRGDQETQYF. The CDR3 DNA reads TGCGCCAGCAGCTTGAACTTGAGGGGAGACCAAGAGACCCAGTACTTC.

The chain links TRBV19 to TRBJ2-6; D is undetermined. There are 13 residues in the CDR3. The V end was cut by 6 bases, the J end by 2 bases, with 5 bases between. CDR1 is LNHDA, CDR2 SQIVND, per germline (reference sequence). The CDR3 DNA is TGTGCCAGTAGGAGCACTGGGGCCAACGTCCTGACTTTC. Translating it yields CASRSTGANVLTF.

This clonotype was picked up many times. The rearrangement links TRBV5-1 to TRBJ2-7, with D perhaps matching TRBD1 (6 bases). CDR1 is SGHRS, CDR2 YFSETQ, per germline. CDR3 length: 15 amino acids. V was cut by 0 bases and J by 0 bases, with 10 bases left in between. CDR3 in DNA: TGCGCCAGCAGCTTGGCAACAGGGAGCTCCTACGAGCAGTACTTC. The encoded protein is CASSLATGSSYEQYF.

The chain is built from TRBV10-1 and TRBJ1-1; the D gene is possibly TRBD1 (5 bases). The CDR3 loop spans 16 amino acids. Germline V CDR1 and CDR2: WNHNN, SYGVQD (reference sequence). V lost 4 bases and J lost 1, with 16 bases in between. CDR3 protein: CASSGVGVRGNTEAFF. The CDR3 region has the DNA TGCGCCAGCAGTGGAGTGGGGGTCCGCGGGAACACTGAAGCTTTCTTT.

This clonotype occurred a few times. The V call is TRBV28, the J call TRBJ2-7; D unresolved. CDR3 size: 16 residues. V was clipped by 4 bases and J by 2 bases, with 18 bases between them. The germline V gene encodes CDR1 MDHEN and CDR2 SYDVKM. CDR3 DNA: TGTGCCAGCAGTTGGGATAGTCTTGTCAGGACCTACGAGCAGTACTTC. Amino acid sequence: CASSWDSLVRTYEQYF.

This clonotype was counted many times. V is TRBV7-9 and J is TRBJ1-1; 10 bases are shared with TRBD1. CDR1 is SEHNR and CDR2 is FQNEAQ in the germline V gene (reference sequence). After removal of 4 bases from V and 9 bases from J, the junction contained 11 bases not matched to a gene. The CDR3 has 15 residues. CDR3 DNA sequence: TGTGCCAGCAGCTCCCCTAGGGGACAGGGGTTCAAAGCTTTCTTT. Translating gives CASSSPRGQGFKAFF.

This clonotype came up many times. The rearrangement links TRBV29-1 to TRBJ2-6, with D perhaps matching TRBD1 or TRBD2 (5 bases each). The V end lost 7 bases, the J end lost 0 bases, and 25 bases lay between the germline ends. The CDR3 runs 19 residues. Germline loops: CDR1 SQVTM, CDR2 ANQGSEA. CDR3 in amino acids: CSALALGRGTNSGANVLTF. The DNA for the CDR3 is TGCAGCGCTCTCGCACTGGGGCGAGGGACGAACTCTGGGGCCAACGTCCTGACTTTC. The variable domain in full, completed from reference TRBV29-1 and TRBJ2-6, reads SAVISQKPSRDICQRGTSLTIQCQVDSQVTMMFWYRQQPGQSLTLIATANQGSEATYESGFVIDKFPISRPNLTFSTLTVSNMSPEDSSIYLCSALALGRGTNSGANVLTFGAGSRLTVL.

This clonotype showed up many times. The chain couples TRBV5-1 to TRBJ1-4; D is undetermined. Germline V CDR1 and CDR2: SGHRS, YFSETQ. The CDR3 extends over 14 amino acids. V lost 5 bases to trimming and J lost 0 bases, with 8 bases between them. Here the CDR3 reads CASRVTATNEKLFF. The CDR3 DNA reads TGCGCCAGCAGGGTGACTGCAACTAATGAAAAACTGTTTTTT.

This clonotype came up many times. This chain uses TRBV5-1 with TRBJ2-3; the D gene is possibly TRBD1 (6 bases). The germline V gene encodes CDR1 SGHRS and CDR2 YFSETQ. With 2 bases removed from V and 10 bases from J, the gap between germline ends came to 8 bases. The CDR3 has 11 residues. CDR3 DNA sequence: TGCGCCAGCAGCTTAGAGGGGGCGCAGTATTTT. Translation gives CASSLEGAQYF.

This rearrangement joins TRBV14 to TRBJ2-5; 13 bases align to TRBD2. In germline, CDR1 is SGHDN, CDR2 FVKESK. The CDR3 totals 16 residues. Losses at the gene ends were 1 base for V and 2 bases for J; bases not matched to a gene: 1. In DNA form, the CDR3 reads TGTGCCAGCAGCCAAGGACTAGCGGGAGGTCAAGAGACCCAGTACTTC. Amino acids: CASSQGLAGGQETQYF.

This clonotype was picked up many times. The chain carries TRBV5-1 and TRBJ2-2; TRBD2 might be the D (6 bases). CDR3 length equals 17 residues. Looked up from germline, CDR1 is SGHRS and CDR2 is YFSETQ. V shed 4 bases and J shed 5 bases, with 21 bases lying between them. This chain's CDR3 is CASSRGGTEVLTGELFF. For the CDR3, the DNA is TGCGCCAGCAGCAGAGGAGGGACGGAGGTTTTGACCGGGGAGCTGTTTTTT.

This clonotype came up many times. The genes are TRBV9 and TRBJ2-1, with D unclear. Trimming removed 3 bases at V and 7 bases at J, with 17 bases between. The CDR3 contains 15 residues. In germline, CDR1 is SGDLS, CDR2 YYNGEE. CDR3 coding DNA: TGTGCCAGCAGCGCCACGGGTCATCAAGGGAATGAGCAGTTCTTC. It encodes CASSATGHQGNEQFF.

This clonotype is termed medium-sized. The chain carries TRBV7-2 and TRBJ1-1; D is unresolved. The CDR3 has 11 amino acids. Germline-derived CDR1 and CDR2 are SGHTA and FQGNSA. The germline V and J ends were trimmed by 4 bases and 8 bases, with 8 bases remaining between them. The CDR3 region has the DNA TGTGCCAGCAGCTCCTACGAGGAAGCTTTCTTT. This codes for CASSSYEEAFF.

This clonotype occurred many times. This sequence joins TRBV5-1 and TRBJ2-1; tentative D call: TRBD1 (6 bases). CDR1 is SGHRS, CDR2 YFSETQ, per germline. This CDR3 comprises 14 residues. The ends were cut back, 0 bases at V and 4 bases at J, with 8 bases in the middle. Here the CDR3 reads CASSLGQEYNEQFF. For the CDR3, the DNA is TGCGCCAGCAGCTTGGGACAGGAATACAATGAGCAGTTCTTC.

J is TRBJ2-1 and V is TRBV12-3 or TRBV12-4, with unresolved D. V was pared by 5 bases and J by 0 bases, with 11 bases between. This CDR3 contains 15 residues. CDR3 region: CASSARGSSYNEQFF. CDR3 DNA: TGTGCCAGCAGTGCCCGCGGAAGCTCCTACAATGAGCAGTTCTTC.

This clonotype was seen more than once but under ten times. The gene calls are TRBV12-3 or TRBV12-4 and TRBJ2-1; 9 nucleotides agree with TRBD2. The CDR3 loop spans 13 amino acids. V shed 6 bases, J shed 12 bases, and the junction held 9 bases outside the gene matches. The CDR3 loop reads CASSLGTSSAQFF. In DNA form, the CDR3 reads TGTGCCAGCAGCTTGGGGACTAGCTCTGCGCAGTTCTTC.

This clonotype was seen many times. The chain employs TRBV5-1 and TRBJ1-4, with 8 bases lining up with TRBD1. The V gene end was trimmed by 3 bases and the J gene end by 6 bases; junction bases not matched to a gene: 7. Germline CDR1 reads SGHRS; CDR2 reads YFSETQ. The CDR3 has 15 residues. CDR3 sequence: CASSYQGASDEKLFF. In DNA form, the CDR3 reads TGCGCCAGCAGCTACCAGGGGGCGTCGGATGAAAAACTGTTTTTT.

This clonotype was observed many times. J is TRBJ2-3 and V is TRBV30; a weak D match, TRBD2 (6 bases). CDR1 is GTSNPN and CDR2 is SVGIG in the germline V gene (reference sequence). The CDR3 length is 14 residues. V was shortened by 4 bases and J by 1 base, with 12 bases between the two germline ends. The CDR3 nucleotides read TGTGCCTGGACTGAGGCTAGCGGCACAGATACGCAGTATTTT. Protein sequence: CAWTEASGTDTQYF.

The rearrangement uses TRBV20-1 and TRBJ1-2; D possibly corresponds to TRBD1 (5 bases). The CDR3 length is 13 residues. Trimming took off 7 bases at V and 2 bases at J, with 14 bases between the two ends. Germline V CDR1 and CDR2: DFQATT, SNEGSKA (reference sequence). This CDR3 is CSVKTVANYGYTF. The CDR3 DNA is TGCAGTGTGAAGACAGTCGCGAACTATGGCTACACCTTC.

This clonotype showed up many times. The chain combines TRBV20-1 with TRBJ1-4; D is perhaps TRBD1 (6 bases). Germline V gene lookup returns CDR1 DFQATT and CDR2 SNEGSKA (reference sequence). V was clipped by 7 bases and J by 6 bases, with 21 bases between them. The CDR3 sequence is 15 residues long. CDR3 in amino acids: CSVYSRGRGYEKLFF. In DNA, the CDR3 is TGCAGTGTCTACTCTCGGGGGCGCGGATATGAAAAACTGTTTTTT.

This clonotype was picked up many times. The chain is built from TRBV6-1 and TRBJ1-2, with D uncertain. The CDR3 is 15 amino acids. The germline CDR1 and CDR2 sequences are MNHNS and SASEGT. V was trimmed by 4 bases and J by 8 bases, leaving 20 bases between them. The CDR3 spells CASSGPTVRVHGYTF. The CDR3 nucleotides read TGTGCCAGCAGTGGCCCTACGGTTAGGGTTCACGGCTACACCTTC.

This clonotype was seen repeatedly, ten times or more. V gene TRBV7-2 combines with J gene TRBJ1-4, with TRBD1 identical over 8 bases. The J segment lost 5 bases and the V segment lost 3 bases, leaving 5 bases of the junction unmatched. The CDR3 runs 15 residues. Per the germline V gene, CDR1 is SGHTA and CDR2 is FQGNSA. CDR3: CASSFNTGGNEKLFF. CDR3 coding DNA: TGTGCCAGCAGCTTTAACACAGGGGGGAATGAAAAACTGTTTTTT.

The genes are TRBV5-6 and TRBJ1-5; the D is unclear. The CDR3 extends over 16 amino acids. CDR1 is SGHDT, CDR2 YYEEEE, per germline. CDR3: CVNSSWLLGADQPQHF. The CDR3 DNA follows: TGTGTCAACAGCTCGTGGTTGTTGGGAGCGGATCAGCCCCAGCATTTT.